This is a list of T cell receptor beta chains from one sample in a study of blood T cell repertoires in COVID-19. The data were produced by immunoSEQ multiplex PCR, yet TCRdb's version contains in-frame clones alone and is incomplete. The top ten clones hold 3% to 3.5% of a sample with about 150,000 clones, roughly 81% of them seen once. Specimen: PBMCs or T cells enriched from blood (not recorded which). The source is a woman aged 45-65 years with acute COVID-19. Each CDR3 is given with its conserved first and last residue. D genes are given only for firm matches. The size entry is marked missing in some rows and otherwise reads once, few, many or a size class.

V gene	J gene	clone size	D gene	CDR3 DNA	CDR3 protein
TRBV7-8	TRBJ1-5	NA	TRBD1	TGTGCCAGCAGCGCCTGGACAGGGATCTCCTCCAATCAGCCCCAGCATTTT	CASSAWTGISSNQPQHF
TRBV11-1	TRBJ2-2	NA	NA	TGTGCCAGCAGCTTAGAGTTGACTACGAACACCGGGGAGCTGTTTTTT	CASSLELTTNTGELFF
TRBV7-8	TRBJ2-1	NA	NA	TGTGCCAGCAGCTCTTCAGGGGAGGGGAATGAGCAGTTCTTC	CASSSSGEGNEQFF
TRBV4-1	TRBJ1-2	NA	TRBD1	TGCGCCAGCAGTAGGGACAGAGGCTATGGCTACACCTTC	CASSRDRGYGYTF
TRBV18	TRBJ1-6	NA	TRBD1	TGTGCCAGCTCCCAAGACAGGGGGGGCTATAATTCACCCCTCCACTTT	CASSQDRGGYNSPLHF
TRBV7-5	TRBJ2-7	once	NA	TGTGCCAGAAGCATAAACCGGGACAGAGAGCAGTACTTC	CARSINRDREQYF
TRBV6-2/TRBV6-3	TRBJ2-7	NA	TRBD1	TGTGCCAGCAGCCCGGACAGGATTGGTCTCCACGAGCAGTACTTC	CASSPDRIGLHEQYF
TRBV29-1	TRBJ2-2	NA	NA	TGCAGCGTTGGCACGGGTCCCGGGGAGCTGTTTTTT	CSVGTGPGELFF
TRBV23-1	TRBJ2-2	few	TRBD1	TGCGCCAGCAGTCATCCGGGACAGGAGGACACCGGGGAGCTGTTTTTT	CASSHPGQEDTGELFF
TRBV3-1/TRBV3-2	TRBJ2-1	NA	TRBD2	TGTGCCAGCAGCCAGGGACTAGCGGGCCAGGTAGGCTACAATGAGCAGTTCTTC	CASSQGLAGQVGYNEQFF
TRBV19	TRBJ1-2	NA	TRBD1	TGTGCCAGTAGTCCCCGGGACAGATCTAACTATGGCTACACCTTC	CASSPRDRSNYGYTF
TRBV12-3/TRBV12-4	TRBJ1-1	NA	NA	TGTGCCAGCAGTTTCGGACAGAACACTGAAGCTTTCTTT	CASSFGQNTEAFF
TRBV9	TRBJ2-2	NA	NA	TGTGCCAGCAGCGTTACAGGGATCGGGGAGCTGTTTTTT	CASSVTGIGELFF
TRBV11-2	TRBJ2-3	once	TRBD2	TGTGCCAGCAGCTTAAAAGGGGAGGGTTACCCAGATACGCAGTATTTT	CASSLKGEGYPDTQYF
TRBV2	TRBJ2-3	NA	NA	TGTGCCAGCAGTCGGCAGGGCCAATTCACAGATACGCAGTATTTT	CASSRQGQFTDTQYF
TRBV19	TRBJ2-4	NA	TRBD2	TGTGCCAGTAGTAAGGGACTAGCGTTAGCCAAAAACATTCAGTACTTC	CASSKGLALAKNIQYF
TRBV5-4	TRBJ2-2	few	NA	TGTGCCAGCAGCTTGGCTGCCACCAGGGGCGGGGAGCTGTTTTTT	CASSLAATRGGELFF
TRBV15	TRBJ1-6	few	TRBD1	TGTGCCACCAGCAGAGAAGCGGGACAGGGGGTTTCACCCCTCCACTTT	CATSREAGQGVSPLHF
TRBV2	TRBJ1-1	NA	TRBD1	TGTGCCAGCAGTGCGCAGGGGGCGGACACTGAAGCTTTCTTT	CASSAQGADTEAFF
TRBV24-1	TRBJ2-7	NA	TRBD2	TGTGCCACCAGTGACCAGGGACTAGCGGGAGCCCTAGGCTACGAGCAGTACTTC	CATSDQGLAGALGYEQYF
TRBV3-1/TRBV3-2	TRBJ2-5	once	TRBD1	TGTGCCAGCAGGGGACAGGGACAAGAGACCCAGTACTTC	CASRGQGQETQYF
TRBV11-3	TRBJ1-6	NA	NA	TGTGCCAGCAGCTTGGGCGGGATGAATTCACCCCTCCACTTT	CASSLGGMNSPLHF
TRBV6-5	TRBJ1-2	NA	NA	TGTGCCAGCAGTTACTCGACTGGATCCCTCTATGGCTACACCTTC	CASSYSTGSLYGYTF
TRBV6-5	TRBJ2-1	NA	TRBD1	TGTGCCAGCAGACCAACAGGGGGATCCTACAATGAGCAGTTCTTC	CASRPTGGSYNEQFF
TRBV7-3	TRBJ2-7	once	TRBD2	TGTGCCAGCAGCTCGTTACTAGCGGGATTGATCGCCTACGAGCAGTACTTC	CASSSLLAGLIAYEQYF
TRBV7-2	TRBJ2-1	NA	NA	TGTGCCAGCAGCTCCCTTTATCGGGGCAATGAGCAGTTCTTC	CASSSLYRGNEQFF
TRBV27	TRBJ2-1	NA	NA	TGTGCCAGCAGCTGGGGAGCGAGGGCTGAGCAGTTCTTC	CASSWGARAEQFF
TRBV6-6	TRBJ2-4	NA	TRBD2	TGTGCCAGCAGGGGAGGGAGTAGCAAAAACATTCAGTACTTC	CASRGGSSKNIQYF
TRBV7-9	TRBJ2-2	NA	TRBD2	TGTGCCAGCAGCTCAGACGGACTAGCGGGTACGAACACCGGGGAGCTGTTTTTT	CASSSDGLAGTNTGELFF
TRBV29-1	TRBJ2-5	NA	TRBD1	TGCAGCGTTGGCGCGGGGGGACAGGGGTCGGAGACCCAGTACTTC	CSVGAGGQGSETQYF
TRBV5-1	TRBJ2-6	NA	TRBD1	TGCGCCAGCAGCCAGGGGGCCCGGGCCAACGTCCTGACTTTC	CASSQGARANVLTF
TRBV5-1	TRBJ1-6	NA	NA	TGCGCCAGCACCGAGCAGGGGATCAATAATTCACCCCTCCACTTT	CASTEQGINNSPLHF
TRBV3-1/TRBV3-2	TRBJ1-5	NA	NA	TGTGCCAGCAGCCAAGAGGGGGGTAGTCAGCCCCAGCATTTT	CASSQEGGSQPQHF
TRBV5-6	TRBJ1-4	NA	TRBD1	TGTGCCAGCAGCCAGTATAACAGGGGGCTGAAAGAAAAACTGTTTTTT	CASSQYNRGLKEKLFF
TRBV12-3/TRBV12-4	TRBJ1-2	NA	TRBD1	TGTGCCAGCGGGACAGGGGCAGGAGGCTACACCTTC	CASGTGAGGYTF
TRBV7-3	TRBJ2-7	NA	TRBD1	TGTGCCAGCAGCCTGTCGGGACAGGGGACCCACGAGCAGTACTTC	CASSLSGQGTHEQYF
TRBV4-2	TRBJ1-4	NA	NA	TGTGCCAGCAGCCAGCTACAGGGACCTAATGAAAAACTGTTTTTT	CASSQLQGPNEKLFF
TRBV14	TRBJ2-4	once	NA	TGTGCCAGCAGCCAAGACGCAGGGAGGCCCTCAGCCAAAAACATTCAGTACTTC	CASSQDAGRPSAKNIQYF
TRBV5-1	TRBJ2-1	NA	NA	TGCGCCAGTCGGGCGGAGGGCTCCTACAATGAGCAGTTCTTC	CASRAEGSYNEQFF
TRBV21-1	TRBJ2-5	NA	NA	TGTGCCAGCAGCAAAGAGGGGGGGCACTCCCAAGAGACCCAGTACTTC	CASSKEGGHSQETQYF
TRBV10-3	TRBJ2-1	NA	NA	TGTGCCATCAGTGAGAAGCGAGCGGAAGCCTACAATGAGCAGTTCTTC	CAISEKRAEAYNEQFF
TRBV9	TRBJ1-2	NA	NA	TGTGCCAGCAGCGTAGACTCAGGGTACTATAACTATGGCTACACCTTC	CASSVDSGYYNYGYTF
TRBV7-2	TRBJ2-5	NA	TRBD1	TGTGCCAGCAGGCGGACAGGGGGCGTCGGGGAGACCCAGTACTTC	CASRRTGGVGETQYF
TRBV10-1	TRBJ2-2	NA	NA	TGCGCCAGCAGTGATGGACTTCTCACCGGGGAGCTGTTTTTT	CASSDGLLTGELFF
TRBV27	TRBJ2-3	NA	TRBD2	TGTGCCAGCAGGGGACTAGCGGGAGGGTCACAGTATTTT	CASRGLAGGSQYF
TRBV18	TRBJ2-7	once	TRBD2	TGTGCCAGCTCACCGGGACTAGCGGGAGAGGGGTACGAGCAGTACTTC	CASSPGLAGEGYEQYF
TRBV27	TRBJ1-5	NA	NA	TGTGCCAGCAGTTTTCAGAGCAATCAGCCCCAGCATTTT	CASSFQSNQPQHF
TRBV6-5	TRBJ1-5	NA	NA	TGTGCCAGCAGTTACTCGAACGTCGAGCATCAGCCCCAGCATTTT	CASSYSNVEHQPQHF